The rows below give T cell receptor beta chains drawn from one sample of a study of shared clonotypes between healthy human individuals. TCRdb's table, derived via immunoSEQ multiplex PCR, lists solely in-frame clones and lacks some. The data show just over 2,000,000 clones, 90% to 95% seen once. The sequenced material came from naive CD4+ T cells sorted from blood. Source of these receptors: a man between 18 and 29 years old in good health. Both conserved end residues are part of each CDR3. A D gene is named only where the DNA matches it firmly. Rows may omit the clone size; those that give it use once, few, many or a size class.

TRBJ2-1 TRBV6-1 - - CASSVFYPGNEQFF TGTGCCAGCAGTGTCTTTTATCCGGGGAATGAGCAGTTCTTC
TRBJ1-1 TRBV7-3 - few CASSLKGVNTEAFF TGTGCCAGCAGCTTAAAGGGGGTGAACACTGAAGCTTTCTTT
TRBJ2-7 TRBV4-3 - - CASSQDASAYEQYF TGCGCCAGCAGCCAAGATGCCTCAGCCTACGAGCAGTACTTC
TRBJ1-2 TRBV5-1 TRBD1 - CASSSTGAPDYGYTF TGCGCCAGCAGCTCGACAGGGGCCCCCGACTATGGCTACACCTTC
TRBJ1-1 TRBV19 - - CASSLRQERTEAFF TGTGCCAGTAGTCTCCGACAGGAACGCACTGAAGCTTTCTTT
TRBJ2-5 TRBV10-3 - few CAISRGIQETQYF TGTGCCATCAGTAGGGGGATACAAGAGACCCAGTACTTC
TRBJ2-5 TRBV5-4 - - CASSLGGGETQYF TGTGCCAGCAGCTTGGGGGGAGGAGAGACCCAGTACTTC
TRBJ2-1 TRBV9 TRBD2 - CASSASGSSSYNEQFF TGTGCCAGCAGCGCTAGCGGAAGTAGCTCCTACAATGAGCAGTTCTTC
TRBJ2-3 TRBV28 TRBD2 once CASSSTGGPTFSTDTQYF TGTGCCAGCAGCTCGACGGGGGGACCTACCTTTAGCACAGATACGCAGTATTTT
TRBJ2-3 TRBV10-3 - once CAISEDSWPSTDTQYF TGTGCCATCAGTGAGGACTCATGGCCTAGCACAGATACGCAGTATTTT
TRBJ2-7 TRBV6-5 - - CASSYGSTASYEQYF TGTGCCAGCAGTTATGGATCGACAGCCTCCTACGAGCAGTACTTC
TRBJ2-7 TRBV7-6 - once CASSLGVSLDF TGTGCCAGCAGTCTAGGGGTATCTTTAGACTTC
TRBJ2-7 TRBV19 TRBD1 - CASSIDGPGQGLYEQYF TGTGCCAGTAGTATAGATGGCCCGGGACAGGGTTTGTACGAGCAGTACTTC
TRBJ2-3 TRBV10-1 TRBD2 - CASSEDGTTTDTQYF TGCGCCAGCAGTGAAGACGGGACTACCACAGATACGCAGTATTTT
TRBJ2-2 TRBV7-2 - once CASGRVNTGELFF TGTGCCAGCGGCCGGGTTAACACCGGGGAGCTGTTTTTT
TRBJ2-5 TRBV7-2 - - CASSLGAFEGQTQYF TGTGCCAGCAGCTTAGGTGCTTTCGAGGGCCAGACCCAGTACTTC
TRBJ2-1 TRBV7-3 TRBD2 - CASSLWSSGTEQFF TGTGCCAGCAGCTTATGGTCTAGCGGGACCGAGCAGTTCTTC
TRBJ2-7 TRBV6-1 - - CASSSQPGGGYEQYF TGTGCCAGCAGTTCCCAACCGGGCGGAGGCTACGAGCAGTACTTC
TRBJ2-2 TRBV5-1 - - CASSLRDVNTGELFF TGCGCCAGCAGCCTCCGGGACGTAAACACCGGGGAGCTGTTTTTT
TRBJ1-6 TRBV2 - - CASWGRNSPLHF TGTGCCAGCTGGGGTAGGAATTCACCCCTCCACTTT
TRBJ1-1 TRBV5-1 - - CASSLVGSEAFF TGCGCCAGCAGCTTGGTGGGGTCTGAAGCTTTCTTT
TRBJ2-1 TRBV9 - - CASSVMGTYNEQFF TGTGCCAGCAGCGTAATGGGGACATACAATGAGCAGTTCTTC
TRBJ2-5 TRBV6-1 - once CASSERAVQETQYF TGTGCCAGCAGTGAAAGGGCAGTACAAGAGACCCAGTACTTC
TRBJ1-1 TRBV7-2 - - CASSTYTNTEAFF TGTGCCAGCAGCACATACACGAACACTGAAGCTTTCTTT
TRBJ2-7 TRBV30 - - CAFAPGRVYEQYF TGTGCCTTTGCCCCAGGGCGAGTTTACGAGCAGTACTTC
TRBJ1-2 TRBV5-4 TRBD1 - CASSLTGQGEHGYTF TGTGCCAGCAGCTTAACGGGACAGGGGGAACATGGCTACACCTTC
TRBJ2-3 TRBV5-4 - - CASSVGTADTQYF TGTGCCAGCAGCGTCGGGACGGCAGATACGCAGTATTTT
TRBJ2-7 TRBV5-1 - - CASSPGVGAAYEQYF TGCGCCAGCAGCCCGGGAGTGGGAGCCGCCTACGAGCAGTACTTC
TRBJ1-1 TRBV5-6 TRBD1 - CASSYGQGRFF TGTGCCAGCAGCTACGGACAGGGCCGTTTCTTT
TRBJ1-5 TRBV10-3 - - CAISESGDTNQPQHF TGTGCCATCAGTGAGTCAGGGGACACCAATCAGCCCCAGCATTTT
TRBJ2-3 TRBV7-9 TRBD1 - CASSYTGGSTDTQYF TGTGCCAGCAGCTATACAGGGGGAAGCACAGATACGCAGTATTTT
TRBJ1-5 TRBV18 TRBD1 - CASSPNTGGSGQPQHF TGTGCCAGCTCACCAAATACAGGGGGAAGCGGGCAGCCCCAGCATTTT
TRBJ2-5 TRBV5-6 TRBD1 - CASSSRDRKETQYF TGTGCCAGCAGCTCCCGGGACAGAAAAGAGACCCAGTACTTC
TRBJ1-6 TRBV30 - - CALVSTGNSPLHF TGTGCCCTAGTTTCAACGGGAAATTCACCCCTCCACTTT
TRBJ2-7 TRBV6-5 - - CASSSRAGWDEQYF TGTGCCAGCAGTTCAAGGGCGGGCTGGGACGAGCAGTACTTC
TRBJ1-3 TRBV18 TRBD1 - CASSSGTGGSGNTIYF TGTGCCAGCTCATCCGGGACAGGGGGCTCTGGAAACACCATATATTTT
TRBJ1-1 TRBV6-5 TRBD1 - CASSERTGSTEAFF TGTGCCAGCAGCGAAAGGACAGGGAGCACTGAAGCTTTCTTT
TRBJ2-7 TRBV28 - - CASSLGTNSYEQYF TGTGCCAGCAGTTTAGGGACAAACTCCTACGAGCAGTACTTC
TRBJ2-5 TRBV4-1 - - CASSQGRNQRGETQYF TGCGCCAGCAGCCAAGGGAGAAACCAGAGAGGAGAGACCCAGTACTTC
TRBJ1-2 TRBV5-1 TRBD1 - CASSWGQGYYGYTF TGCGCCAGCAGCTGGGGACAGGGTTACTATGGCTACACCTTC
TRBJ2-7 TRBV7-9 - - CASSRGPELGEQYF TGTGCCAGCAGCCGCGGACCGGAGTTGGGCGAGCAGTACTTC
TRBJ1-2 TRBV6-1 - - CASRSSESLGYGYTF TGTGCCAGCAGGAGCTCAGAGTCCCTTGGCTATGGCTACACCTTC
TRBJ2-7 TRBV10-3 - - CAISEGQVTYEQYF TGTGCCATCAGTGAGGGGCAGGTTACCTACGAGCAGTACTTC
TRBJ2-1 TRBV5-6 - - CASSFRLPTGEQFF TGTGCCAGCAGCTTTCGACTCCCGACGGGTGAGCAGTTCTTC
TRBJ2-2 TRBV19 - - CASKDSSRVYTGELFF TGTGCCAGTAAAGACAGCTCCAGGGTTTACACCGGGGAGCTGTTTTTT
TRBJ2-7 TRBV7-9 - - CASSSPQTNSWAYEQYF TGTGCCAGCAGCTCCCCACAGACTAATTCCTGGGCCTACGAGCAGTACTTC
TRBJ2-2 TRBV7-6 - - CASSPVQNTGELFF TGTGCCAGCAGCCCGGTGCAGAACACCGGGGAGCTGTTTTTT
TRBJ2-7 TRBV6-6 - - CASRIEAPSYEQYF TGTGCCAGCAGGATTGAGGCCCCCTCCTACGAGCAGTACTTC
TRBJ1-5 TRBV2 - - CASRAEGRVGNQPQHF TGTGCCAGCAGAGCAGAAGGGAGGGTAGGCAATCAGCCCCAGCATTTT
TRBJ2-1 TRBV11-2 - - CASSLVGGNEQFF TGTGCCAGCAGCTTAGTAGGCGGGAATGAGCAGTTCTTC
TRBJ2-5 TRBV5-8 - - CASSLRSWLAYSQETQYF TGTGCCAGCAGCTTGCGGTCATGGCTAGCGTATAGCCAAGAGACCCAGTACTTC
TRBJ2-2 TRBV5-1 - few CASSLVGSGELFF TGCGCCAGCAGCTTGGTGGGGTCCGGGGAGCTGTTTTTT
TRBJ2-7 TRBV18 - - CASSPSTGAYEQYF TGTGCCAGCTCACCTTCCACCGGTGCCTACGAGCAGTACTTC
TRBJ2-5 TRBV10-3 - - CAISESTIEETQYF TGTGCCATCAGTGAGTCTACAATCGAAGAGACCCAGTACTTC
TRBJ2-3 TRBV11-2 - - CASSPSPGGTDTQYF TGTGCCAGCAGTCCCTCCCCGGGGGGCACAGATACGCAGTATTTT